The clone carrying this T cell receptor beta chain was seen ten or more times. What it binds is unknown. For TCR beta, libraries came from quantitative 5'-RACE with molecular barcodes. TCRdb recomputed calls from the 5' RACE reads with MiXCR, one row per CDR3 protein. The table has 450,000 to 550,000 distinct CDR3 sequences, less than 6% seen once; the top ten hold roughly 3.3%. These data are taken from a study of CD8 T cells in ankylosing spondylitis. The study, taken as a whole, reports: From matched ankylosing spondylitis synovial fluid, disease-linked clones were reportedly recovered at significantly enriched levels. Some of these motif variants have turned up before, in reports on reactive arthritis synovial fluid and blood. Characteristic of ankylosing spondylitis blood, it appeared, was a TCR beta motif comprising eight highly homologous variants.

The CDR3 has 14 residues. V lost 2 bases and J lost 8, with 14 bases in between. The germline gives CDR1 SGHKS, CDR2 YYEKEE (reference sequence). This rearrangement joins TRBV5-5 to TRBJ2-1; TRBD1 or TRBD2 may be the D gene (5 bases each). Sequenced sample: blood, either unsorted or a sorted T cell fraction (not recorded which). This TCR derives from a male donor with ankylosing spondylitis. Written as DNA, the CDR3 is TGTGCCAGCAGCTTTTTCGGGGCCAAAGATGAGCAGTTCTTC. It codes for CASSFFGAKDEQFF.